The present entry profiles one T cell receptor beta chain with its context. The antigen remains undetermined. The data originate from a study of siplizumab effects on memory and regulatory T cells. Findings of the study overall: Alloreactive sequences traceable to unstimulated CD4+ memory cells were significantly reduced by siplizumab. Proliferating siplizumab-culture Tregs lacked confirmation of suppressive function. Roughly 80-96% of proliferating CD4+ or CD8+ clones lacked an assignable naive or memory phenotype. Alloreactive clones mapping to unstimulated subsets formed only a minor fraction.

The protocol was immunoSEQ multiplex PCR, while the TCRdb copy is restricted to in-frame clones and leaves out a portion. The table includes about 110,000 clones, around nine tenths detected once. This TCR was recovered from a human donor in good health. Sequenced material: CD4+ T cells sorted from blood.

CDR3 DNA sequence: TGTGCCAGCAGTGGCGGCAGGGAGAACACTGAAGCTTTCTTT. Its protein is CASSGGRENTEAFF. The chain couples TRBV6-1 to TRBJ1-1, with a tentative D call TRBD1 (5 bases). The CDR3 extends over 14 amino acids. With 4 bases removed from V and 1 base from J, the gap between germline ends came to 10 bases. Germline V lookup: CDR1 MNHNS, CDR2 SASEGT.